Following are 24 T cell receptor beta chains from one sample sequenced in a study of blood T cell repertoires in COVID-19. Measured with immunoSEQ multiplex PCR; TCRdb has only the in-frame clones, and not every one. The repertoire includes around 220,000 clones, 84% of them detected once, and approximately 8% sits in the top ten. Sequencing used peripheral blood. The receptors were sampled from a woman at least 80 years old with COVID-19, enrolled during active disease.

The rearrangement uses TRBV18 and TRBJ1-2; the D gene is possibly TRBD1 (5 bases). Trimming left V 5 bases short and J 0 bases short, with 19 bases between. This CDR3 region has 17 residues. Germline V lookup: CDR1 KGHSH, CDR2 LQKENI. The CDR3 DNA is TGTGCCAGCTCAGCAGTACTCCAGGGAATCTCTAACTATGGCTACACCTTC. The encoded protein is CASSAVLQGISNYGYTF.

This chain connects TRBV7-3 to TRBJ1-1; D perhaps matches TRBD1 (5 bases). V gave up 5 bases and J gave up 7 bases, with 29 bases separating them. Germline V gene sequence: CDR1 SGHTA, CDR2 FQGTGA. CDR3 size: 18 residues. CDR3 residues: CASSRTHAGLYEVGEAFF. CDR3 sequence (DNA): TGTGCCAGCAGCCGGACCCACGCAGGGCTTTATGAGGTAGGTGAAGCTTTCTTT.

The V and J genes are TRBV27 and TRBJ2-2; D is perhaps TRBD2 (5 bases). V lost 2 bases and J lost 4, with 8 bases in between. Germline V gene data show CDR1 as MNHEY and CDR2 as SMNVEV (reference sequence). The length of the CDR3 is 14 residues. CDR3 in DNA: TGTGCCAGCAGTTTAAGGGCGGGCACCGGGGAGCTGTTTTTT. Translating it yields CASSLRAGTGELFF.

The chain uses TRBV13 and TRBJ1-1; TRBD1 matches at 9 bases. The CDR3 totals 15 residues. Germline V gene data show CDR1 as PRHDT and CDR2 as FYEKMQ (reference sequence). V lost 7 bases and J lost 7; bases outside the gene matches: 13. The CDR3 here is CASTNPWTGDIEAFF. DNA for the CDR3: TGTGCCAGCACCAACCCTTGGACAGGGGATATTGAAGCTTTCTTT.

This chain uses TRBV19 with TRBJ1-1; D possibly corresponds to TRBD1 (5 bases). CDR1 LNHDA and CDR2 SQIVND come from the germline V gene (reference sequence). This CDR3 is built from 15 residues. Between the trimmed V and J ends, which lost 6 bases and 0 bases, there was a span of 14 bases. The CDR3 spells CASSPFDSVNTEAFF. CDR3 nucleotides: TGTGCCAGTAGCCCTTTCGACAGTGTGAACACTGAAGCTTTCTTT.

The gene calls are TRBV10-1 and TRBJ2-1; 11 bases agree with TRBD2. The CDR3 has 14 residues. The V segment lost 8 bases and the J segment 9 bases; nucleotides outside the gene matches: 9. Looked up from germline, CDR1 is WNHNN and CDR2 is SYGVQD (reference sequence). In DNA form, the CDR3 reads TGCGCCAGCTCCCTAGCGGGGGGCAACGGTGAGCAGTTCTTC. Translating it yields CASSLAGGNGEQFF.

This chain links TRBV6-6 with TRBJ2-1; TRBD1 matches 7 bases. CDR1 and CDR2 from the germline V gene are MNHNY and SVGAGI (reference sequence). V was clipped by 5 bases and J by 2 bases; unmatched bases: 15. There are 18 residues in the CDR3. The CDR3 loop reads CASSLRNTGATTYNEQFF. CDR3 in DNA: TGTGCCAGCAGTCTGAGAAATACAGGGGCGACAACCTACAATGAGCAGTTCTTC.

The rearrangement links TRBV5-1 to TRBJ2-3; TRBD2 is a possible D gene (6 bases). The V gene's germline CDR1 is SGHRS and CDR2 YFSETQ. V lost 5 bases and J 3 bases, leaving 19 bases between the germline ends. The CDR3 has 16 residues. The CDR3 DNA reads as TGCGCCAGCAGGGGCGACCGGGACTTTTGGACAGATACGCAGTATTTT. Translation: CASRGDRDFWTDTQYF.

The chain combines TRBV7-2 with TRBJ1-2; no definite D call. The germline V and J ends were trimmed by 1 base and 1 base, with 13 bases remaining between them. Germline V gene sequence: CDR1 SGHTA, CDR2 FQGNSA. This CDR3 contains 16 residues. The CDR3 sequence is CASSLESGFGNYGYTF. DNA of the CDR3: TGTGCCAGCAGCTTAGAAAGCGGGTTTGGTAACTATGGCTACACCTTC. The variable domain in full, with the rest retrieved from reference TRBV7-2 and TRBJ1-2, is GAGVSQSPSNKVTEKGKDVELRCDPISGHTALYWYRQSLGQGLEFLIYFQGNSAPDKSGLPSDRFSAERTGGSVSTLTIQRTQQEDSAVYLCASSLESGFGNYGYTFGSGTRLTVV.

The chain joins TRBV28 to TRBJ2-1; tentative D call: TRBD1 (5 bases). Germline V gene data show CDR1 as MDHEN and CDR2 as SYDVKM. This CDR3 is 14 amino acids long. V lost 6 bases to trimming and J lost 5 bases, with 14 bases between them. CDR3 protein: CASRQASLNNEQFF. As DNA, the CDR3 is TGTGCCAGCAGACAGGCCTCTTTGAACAATGAGCAGTTCTTC.

This sequence joins TRBV11-2 and TRBJ2-2, with TRBD2 as a possible D gene (6 bases). This CDR3 is 13 amino acids long. Germline lookup yields CDR1 SGHAT and CDR2 FQNNGV. V was trimmed by 5 bases and J by 7 bases, leaving 11 bases between them. CDR3 bases: TGTGCCAGCAGCCAATGGGAGGACGGGGAGCTGTTTTTT. Residues: CASSQWEDGELFF.

This chain joins TRBV28 and TRBJ2-7; 9 positions agree with TRBD1. CDR3 size: 14 residues. V shed 6 bases and J 3 bases; nucleotides not matched to a gene: 6. The V gene's germline CDR1 is MDHEN and CDR2 SYDVKM. CDR3 residues: CASSANRGLYEQYF. CDR3 nucleotide sequence: TGTGCCAGCAGCGCGAACAGGGGGCTCTACGAGCAGTACTTC.

The gene calls are TRBV3-1 (or the pseudogene TRBV3-2) and TRBJ2-5; 7 nucleotides match TRBD1. The germline V gene encodes CDR1 LGHDT and CDR2 YNNKEL (reference sequence). The junction had 9 bases not matched to a gene; V was cut back by 4 bases and J by 4 bases. There are 15 residues in the CDR3. CDR3 region: CASSPTGPGLETQYF. In DNA, the CDR3 is TGTGCCAGCAGCCCGACAGGGCCAGGGTTAGAGACCCAGTACTTC.

V usage is TRBV24-1 and J usage is TRBJ1-1; D call uncertain. The CDR3 runs 15 residues. Trimming removed 3 bases at V and 1 base at J, with 11 bases between. Per germline, CDR1 KGHDR and CDR2 SFDVKD. The CDR3 here is CATSDGGHGNTEAFF. CDR3 nucleotides: TGTGCCACCAGTGATGGCGGGCACGGGAACACTGAAGCTTTCTTT.

There are a few counts of this clone. CDR3 amino acids: CASSSPIHGYTF. DNA for the CDR3: TGTGCCAGCAGCTCTCCTATTCATGGCTACACCTTC. J is TRBJ1-2 and V is TRBV7-8; D uncertain. Germline V gene sequence: CDR1 SGHVS, CDR2 FQNEAQ. Trimming removed 4 bases from V and 6 bases from J, with 9 bases in between. This CDR3 spans 12 amino acids. Drawing the rest from reference TRBV7-8 and TRBJ1-2, the complete variable domain is GAGVSQSPRYKVAKRGQDVALRCDPISGHVSLFWYQQALGQGPEFLTYFQNEAQLDKSGLPSDRFFAERPEGSVSTLKIQRTQQEDSAVYLCASSSPIHGYTFGSGTRLTVV.

The V call is TRBV5-4, the J call TRBJ2-7; 7 positions match TRBD2. V lost 4 bases and J lost 0; bases outside the gene matches: 13. The CDR3 has 17 residues. Germline CDR1 reads SGHNT; CDR2 reads YYREEE (reference sequence). The CDR3 nucleotides read TGTGCCAGCAGCAAGGACCTAGCGGTGACCCACTCCTACGAGCAGTACTTC. The encoded protein is CASSKDLAVTHSYEQYF.

V usage is TRBV5-1 and J usage is TRBJ2-7; D is perhaps TRBD1 (5 bases). Germline-derived CDR1 and CDR2 are SGHRS and YFSETQ. The germline V and J ends were trimmed by 3 bases and 6 bases, with 19 bases remaining between them. This CDR3 has 15 amino acids. In DNA form, the CDR3 reads TGCGCCAGCAGCTACCAAAGGGCTGGGGCTTCCGAGCAGTACTTC. Its protein product is CASSYQRAGASEQYF.

The sample holds one count of this clone. The CDR3 coding sequence is TGCGCCAGCAGCTTGGAAGGGACTAGGAACAATGAGCAGTTCTTC. It specifies CASSLEGTRNNEQFF. The J gene is TRBJ2-1, the V gene TRBV5-1; 8 bases match TRBD2. This CDR3 comprises 15 residues. V was pared by 0 bases and J by 5 bases, with 4 bases of the junction left unmatched. Germline V gives CDR1 SGHRS, CDR2 YFSETQ.

The chain has TRBV7-9 and TRBJ1-1; 9 bases match TRBD1. Germline V gives CDR1 SEHNR, CDR2 FQNEAQ (reference sequence). This CDR3 contains 15 residues. The junction had 8 bases not matched to a gene; V was cut back by 5 bases and J by 4 bases. CDR3 in amino acids: CASSPWDRVVTEAFF. The CDR3 nucleotides are TGTGCCAGCAGCCCATGGGACAGGGTGGTCACTGAAGCTTTCTTT.

In its sample, this clone was seen a few times. The J gene is TRBJ1-5, the V gene TRBV6-5; D is unclear. CDR3 length: 13 amino acids. The ends were cut back, 5 bases at V and 7 bases at J, with 12 bases in the middle. Germline-derived CDR1 and CDR2 are MNHEY and SVGAGI. As DNA, the CDR3 is TGTGCCAGCAGTCCCCCCGCGGGACAGCCCCAGCATTTT. Amino acid sequence: CASSPPAGQPQHF.

The chain is built from TRBV3-1 (or the pseudogene TRBV3-2) and TRBJ2-1, with a possible D match to TRBD2 (6 bases). The CDR3 sequence is 17 residues long. V shed 0 bases and J shed 10 bases, with 22 bases lying between them. Germline-derived CDR1 and CDR2 are LGHDT and YNNKEL (reference sequence). The CDR3 DNA is TGTGCCAGCAGCCAAGATGTCGGTGCGGGGAGGTCTTTAGAGCAGTTCTTC. Translated, it gives CASSQDVGAGRSLEQFF.

This clone came up once. V usage is TRBV6-5 and J usage is TRBJ2-1; 9 positions match TRBD2. The J segment lost 4 bases and the V segment lost 4 bases, leaving 5 bases of the junction unmatched. CDR1 and CDR2 (germline): MNHEY, SVGAGI. The CDR3 length is 15 residues. This CDR3 reads CASSLAGVGYNEQFF. CDR3 coding DNA: TGTGCCAGCAGTTTAGCGGGAGTCGGTTACAATGAGCAGTTCTTC.

A single count supports this clone. The chain links TRBV6-5 to TRBJ2-7, with 9 bases lining up with TRBD2. The CDR3 totals 15 residues. V dropped 0 bases and J dropped 5; count of bases not matched to a gene: 5. The germline V gene encodes CDR1 MNHEY and CDR2 SVGAGI. Here the CDR3 reads CASSYSWREGHEQYF. The CDR3 nucleotides read TGTGCCAGCAGTTACTCCTGGCGGGAGGGCCACGAGCAGTACTTC.

The rearrangement links TRBV15 to TRBJ1-4, with D possibly being TRBD1 (5 bases). With 1 base removed from V and 8 bases from J, the gap between germline ends came to 8 bases. This CDR3 has 13 residues. Germline V CDR1 and CDR2: LNHNV, YYDKDF (reference sequence). CDR3 DNA: TGTGCCACCAGCAGAGCTGGGGGGGAAAAACTGTTTTTT. It is translated as CATSRAGGEKLFF.